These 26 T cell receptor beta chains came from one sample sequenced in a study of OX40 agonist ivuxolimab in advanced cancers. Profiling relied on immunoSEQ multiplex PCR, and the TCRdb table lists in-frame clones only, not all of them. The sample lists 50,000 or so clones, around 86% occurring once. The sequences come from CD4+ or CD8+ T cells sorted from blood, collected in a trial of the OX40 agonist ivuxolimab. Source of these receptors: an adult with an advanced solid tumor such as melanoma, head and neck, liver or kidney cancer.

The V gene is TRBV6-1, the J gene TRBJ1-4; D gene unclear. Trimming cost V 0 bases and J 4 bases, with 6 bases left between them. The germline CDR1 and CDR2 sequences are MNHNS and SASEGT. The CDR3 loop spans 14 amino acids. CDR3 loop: CASSEARDNEKLFF. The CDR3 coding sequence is TGTGCCAGCAGTGAAGCACGAGATAATGAAAAACTGTTTTTT.

The CDR3 coding sequence is TGTGCCAGCAGCCTCGAGGGCTACAATGAGCAGTTCTTC. Its translation is CASSLEGYNEQFF. The rearrangement links TRBV27 to TRBJ2-1; possible D gene TRBD2, 5 bases. Looked up from germline, CDR1 is MNHEY and CDR2 is SMNVEV (reference sequence). The V and J ends lost 6 bases and 3 bases respectively, with 9 bases between them. CDR3 length: 13 amino acids.

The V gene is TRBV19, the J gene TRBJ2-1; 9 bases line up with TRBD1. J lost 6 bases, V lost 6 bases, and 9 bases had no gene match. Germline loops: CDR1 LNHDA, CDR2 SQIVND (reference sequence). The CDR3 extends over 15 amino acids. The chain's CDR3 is CASSRDRGNFNEQFF. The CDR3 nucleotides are TGTGCCAGTAGCAGAGACAGGGGGAATTTCAATGAGCAGTTCTTC.

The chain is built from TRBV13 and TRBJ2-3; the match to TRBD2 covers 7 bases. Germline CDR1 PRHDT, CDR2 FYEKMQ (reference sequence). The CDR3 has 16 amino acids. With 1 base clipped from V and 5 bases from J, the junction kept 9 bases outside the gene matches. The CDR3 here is CASSLETSREQDTQYF. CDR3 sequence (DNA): TGTGCCAGCAGCTTAGAGACTAGCCGGGAGCAAGATACGCAGTATTTT. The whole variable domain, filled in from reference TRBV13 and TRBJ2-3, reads AAGVIQSPRHLIKEKRETATLKCYPIPRHDTVYWYQQGPGQDPQFLISFYEKMQSDKGSIPDRFSAQQFSDYHSELNMSSLELGDSALYFCASSLETSREQDTQYFGPGTRLTVL.

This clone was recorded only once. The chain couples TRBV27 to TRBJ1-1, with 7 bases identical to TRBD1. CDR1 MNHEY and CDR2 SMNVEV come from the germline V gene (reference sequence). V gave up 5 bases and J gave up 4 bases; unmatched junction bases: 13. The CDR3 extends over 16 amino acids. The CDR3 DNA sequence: TGTGCCAGCAGTGCAGCAGCGACAGGGCGGGTCACTGAAGCTTTCTTT. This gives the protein CASSAAATGRVTEAFF.

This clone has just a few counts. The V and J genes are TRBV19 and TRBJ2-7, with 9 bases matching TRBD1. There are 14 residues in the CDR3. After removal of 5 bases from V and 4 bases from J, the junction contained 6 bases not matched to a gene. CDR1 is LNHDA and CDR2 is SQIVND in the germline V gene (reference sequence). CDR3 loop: CASSVQGAGYEQYF. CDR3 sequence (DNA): TGTGCCAGTAGTGTACAGGGGGCAGGTTACGAGCAGTACTTC.

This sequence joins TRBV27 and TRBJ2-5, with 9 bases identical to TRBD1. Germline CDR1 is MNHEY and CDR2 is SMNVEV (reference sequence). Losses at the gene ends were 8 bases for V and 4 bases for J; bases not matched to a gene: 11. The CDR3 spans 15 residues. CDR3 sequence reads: CASGRGDRVPETQYF. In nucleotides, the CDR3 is TGTGCCAGCGGTCGGGGGGACAGGGTCCCAGAGACCCAGTACTTC.

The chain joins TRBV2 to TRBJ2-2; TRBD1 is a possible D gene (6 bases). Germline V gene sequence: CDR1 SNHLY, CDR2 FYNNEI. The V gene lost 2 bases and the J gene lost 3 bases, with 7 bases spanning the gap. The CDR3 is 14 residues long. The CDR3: CASSEQGYTGELFF. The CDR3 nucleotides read TGTGCCAGCAGTGAACAGGGGTACACCGGGGAGCTGTTTTTT.

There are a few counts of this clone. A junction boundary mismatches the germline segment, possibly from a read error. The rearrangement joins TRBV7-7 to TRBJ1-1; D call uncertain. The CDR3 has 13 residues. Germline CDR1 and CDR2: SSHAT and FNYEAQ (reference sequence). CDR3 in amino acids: CASSVKVNTEAFF. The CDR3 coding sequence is TGTGCTAGCAGCGTCAAGGTGAACACTGAAGCTTTCTTT.

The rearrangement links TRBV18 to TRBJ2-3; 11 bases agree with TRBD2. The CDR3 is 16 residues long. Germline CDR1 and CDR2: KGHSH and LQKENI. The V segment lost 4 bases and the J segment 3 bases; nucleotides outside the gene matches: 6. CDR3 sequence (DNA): TGTGCCAGCTCACGATCCGGGACTAGCGGAACAGATACGCAGTATTTT. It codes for CASSRSGTSGTDTQYF. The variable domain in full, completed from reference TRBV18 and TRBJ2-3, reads NAGVMQNPRHLVRRRGQEARLRCSPMKGHSHVYWYRQLPEEGLKFMVYLQKENIIDESGMPKERFSAEFPKEGPSILRIQQVVRGDSAAYFCASSRSGTSGTDTQYFGPGTRLTVL.

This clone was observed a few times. The CDR3 sequence is CASSLERGITNEKLFF. The DNA for the CDR3 is TGTGCCAGCAGCTTGGAAAGGGGAATTACTAATGAAAAACTGTTTTTT. The chain has TRBV5-6 and TRBJ1-4; D is perhaps TRBD1 (5 bases). V lost 0 bases and J 2 bases, leaving 11 bases between the germline ends. Germline V gene data show CDR1 as SGHDT and CDR2 as YYEEEE. The CDR3 is 16 residues long.

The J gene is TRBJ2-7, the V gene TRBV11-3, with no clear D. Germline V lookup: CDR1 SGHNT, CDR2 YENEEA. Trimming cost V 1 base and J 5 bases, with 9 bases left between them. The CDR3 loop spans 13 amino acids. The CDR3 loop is CASSLGRRDEQYF. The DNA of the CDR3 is TGTGCCAGCAGCTTAGGACGTCGGGACGAGCAGTACTTC.

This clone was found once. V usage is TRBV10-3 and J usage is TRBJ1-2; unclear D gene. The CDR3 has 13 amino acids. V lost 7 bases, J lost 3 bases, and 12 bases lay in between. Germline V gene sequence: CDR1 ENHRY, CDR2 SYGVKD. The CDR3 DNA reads TGTGCCATCACTCTCCAAGGAGACTATGGCTACACCTTC. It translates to CAITLQGDYGYTF.

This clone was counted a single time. CDR3 residues: CASSLAPSSATNEKLFF. CDR3 bases: TGCGCCAGCAGCTTGGCCCCTTCCAGCGCAACTAATGAAAAACTGTTTTTT. J is TRBJ1-4 and V is TRBV5-1; no reliable D call. The germline CDR1 and CDR2 sequences are SGHRS and YFSETQ. CDR3 length: 17 amino acids. V lost 0 bases, J lost 0 bases, and 12 bases lay in between.

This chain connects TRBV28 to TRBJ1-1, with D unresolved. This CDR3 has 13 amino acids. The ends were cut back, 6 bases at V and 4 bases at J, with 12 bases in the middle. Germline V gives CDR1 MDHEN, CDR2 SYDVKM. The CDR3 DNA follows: TGTGCCAGCAGGACGACCGAAACCACTGAAGCTTTCTTT. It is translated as CASRTTETTEAFF.

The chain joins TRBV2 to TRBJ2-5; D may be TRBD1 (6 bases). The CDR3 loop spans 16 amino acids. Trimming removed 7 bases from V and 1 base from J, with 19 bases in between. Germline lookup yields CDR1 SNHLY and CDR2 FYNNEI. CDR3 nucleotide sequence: TGTGCCAGCACTAGCAGGAACAGGGCGGCCCAAGAGACCCAGTACTTC. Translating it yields CASTSRNRAAQETQYF.

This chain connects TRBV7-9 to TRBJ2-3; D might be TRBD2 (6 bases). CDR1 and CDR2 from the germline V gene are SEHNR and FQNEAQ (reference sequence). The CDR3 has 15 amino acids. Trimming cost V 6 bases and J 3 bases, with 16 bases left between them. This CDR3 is CASSRWAGNTDTQYF. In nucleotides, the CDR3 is TGTGCCAGCAGTCGCTGGGCGGGGAATACAGATACGCAGTATTTT.

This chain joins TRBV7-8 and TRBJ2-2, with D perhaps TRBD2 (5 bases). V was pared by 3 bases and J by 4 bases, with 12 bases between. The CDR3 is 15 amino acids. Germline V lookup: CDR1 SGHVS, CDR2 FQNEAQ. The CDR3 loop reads CASSLRLAGTGELFF. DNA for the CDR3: TGTGCCAGCAGCTTGAGGCTAGCTGGCACCGGGGAGCTGTTTTTT.

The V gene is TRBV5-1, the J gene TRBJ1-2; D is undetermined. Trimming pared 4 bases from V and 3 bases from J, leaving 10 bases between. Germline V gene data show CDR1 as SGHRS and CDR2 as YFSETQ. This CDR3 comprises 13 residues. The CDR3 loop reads CASSDDRDYGYTF. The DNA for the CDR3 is TGCGCCAGCAGCGATGACCGCGACTATGGCTACACCTTC.

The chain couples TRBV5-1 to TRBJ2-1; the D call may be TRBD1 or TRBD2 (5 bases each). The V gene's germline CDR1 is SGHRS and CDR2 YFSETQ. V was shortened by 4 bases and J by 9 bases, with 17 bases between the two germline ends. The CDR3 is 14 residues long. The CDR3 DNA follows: TGCGCCAGCAGCAAGGACTCGACTGGGGGTGAGCAGTTCTTC. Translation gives CASSKDSTGGEQFF.

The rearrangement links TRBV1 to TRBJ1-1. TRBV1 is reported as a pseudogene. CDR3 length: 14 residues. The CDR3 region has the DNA TGCACCAGCAGCCAACCCCAGTGCGGTTCTGAAGCTTTCTTT. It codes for CTSSQPQCGSEAFF.

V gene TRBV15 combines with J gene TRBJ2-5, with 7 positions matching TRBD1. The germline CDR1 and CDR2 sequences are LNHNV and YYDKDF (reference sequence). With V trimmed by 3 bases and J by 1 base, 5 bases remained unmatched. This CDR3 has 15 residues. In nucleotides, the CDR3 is TGTGCCACCAGCAGGGACAGGAAATTCCAAGAGACCCAGTACTTC. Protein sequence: CATSRDRKFQETQYF.

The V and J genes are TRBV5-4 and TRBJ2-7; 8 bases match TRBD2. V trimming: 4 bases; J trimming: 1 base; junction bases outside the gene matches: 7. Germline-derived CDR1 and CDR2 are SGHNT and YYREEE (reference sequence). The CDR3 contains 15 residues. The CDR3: CASSPGGALSYEQYF. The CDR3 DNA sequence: TGTGCCAGCAGCCCGGGGGGGGCGCTTTCCTACGAGCAGTACTTC.

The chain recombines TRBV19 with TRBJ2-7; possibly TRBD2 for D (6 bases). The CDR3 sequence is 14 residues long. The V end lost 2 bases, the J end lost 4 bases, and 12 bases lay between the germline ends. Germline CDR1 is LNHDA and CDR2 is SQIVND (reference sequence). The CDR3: CASSISGSGYEQYF. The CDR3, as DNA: TGTGCCAGTAGTATATCAGGGAGCGGGTACGAGCAGTACTTC.

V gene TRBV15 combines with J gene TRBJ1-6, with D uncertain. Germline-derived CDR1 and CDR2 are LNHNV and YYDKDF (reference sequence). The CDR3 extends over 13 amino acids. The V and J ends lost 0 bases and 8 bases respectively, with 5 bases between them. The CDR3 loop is CATSRELDSPLHF. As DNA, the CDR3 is TGTGCCACCAGCAGAGAACTTGATTCACCCCTCCACTTT.

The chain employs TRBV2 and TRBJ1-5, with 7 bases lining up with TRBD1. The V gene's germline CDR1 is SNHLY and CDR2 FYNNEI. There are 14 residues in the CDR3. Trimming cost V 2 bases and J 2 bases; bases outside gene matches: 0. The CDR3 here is CASSEQGGNQPQHF. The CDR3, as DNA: TGTGCCAGCAGTGAACAGGGGGGCAATCAGCCCCAGCATTTT.